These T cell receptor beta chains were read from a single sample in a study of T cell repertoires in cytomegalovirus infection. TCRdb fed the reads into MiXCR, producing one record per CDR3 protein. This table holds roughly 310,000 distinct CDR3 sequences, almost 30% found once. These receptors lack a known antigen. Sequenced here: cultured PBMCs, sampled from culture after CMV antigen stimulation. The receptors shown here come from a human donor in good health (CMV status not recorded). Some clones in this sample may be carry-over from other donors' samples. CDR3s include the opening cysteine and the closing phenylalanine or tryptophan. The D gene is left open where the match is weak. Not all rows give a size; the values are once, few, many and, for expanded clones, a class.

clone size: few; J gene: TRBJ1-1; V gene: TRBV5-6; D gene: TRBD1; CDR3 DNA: TGTGCCAGCAGCTTGAGTCCCGGGACAGGATTGAACACTGAAGCTTTCTTT; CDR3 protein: CASSLSPGTGLNTEAFF
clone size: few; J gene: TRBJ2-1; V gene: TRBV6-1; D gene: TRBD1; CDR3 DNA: TGTGCCAGCAGTGAGCCGGGACAGGGGTGGGCTGAGCAGTTCTTC; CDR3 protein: CASSEPGQGWAEQFF
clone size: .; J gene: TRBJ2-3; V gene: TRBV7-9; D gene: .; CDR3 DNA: TGTGCCAGCAGCCCCTTTAAGGGGAGGACAGATCCCACAGATACGCAGTATTTT; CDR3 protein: CASSPFKGRTDPTDTQYF
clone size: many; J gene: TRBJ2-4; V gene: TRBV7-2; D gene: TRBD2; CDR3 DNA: TGTGCCAGCAGCCCGGGACTAGCGGGAGGGACCATTCAGTACTTC; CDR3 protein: CASSPGLAGGTIQYF
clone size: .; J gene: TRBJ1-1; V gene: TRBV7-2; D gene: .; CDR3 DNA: TGTGCCAGCAGAAGGGGCGGTGAAGCTTTCTTT; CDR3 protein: CASRRGGEAFF
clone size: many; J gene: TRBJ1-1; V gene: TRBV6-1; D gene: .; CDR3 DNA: TGTGCCAGCAGTGAGGGCGGCAGGATGAACACTGAAGCTTTCTTT; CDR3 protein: CASSEGGRMNTEAFF
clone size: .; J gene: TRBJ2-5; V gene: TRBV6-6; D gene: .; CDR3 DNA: TGTGCCAGCAGTTTATCCCAGTACCAAGAGACCCAGTACTTC; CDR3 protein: CASSLSQYQETQYF
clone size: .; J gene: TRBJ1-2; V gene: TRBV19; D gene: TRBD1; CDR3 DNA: TGTGCCAGTAGTATAGGGGGGACAGGAGCGGTCCATGGCTACACCTTC; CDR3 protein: CASSIGGTGAVHGYTF
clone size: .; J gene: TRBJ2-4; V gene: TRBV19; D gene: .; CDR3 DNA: TGTGCCACCTTGCAGGTTGGGGACAAAAACATTCAGTACTTC; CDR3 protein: CATLQVGDKNIQYF
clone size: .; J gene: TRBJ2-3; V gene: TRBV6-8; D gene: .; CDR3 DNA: TGTGCCACCACCACCCCAGGGACAGATACGCAGTATTTT; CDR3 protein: CATTTPGTDTQYF
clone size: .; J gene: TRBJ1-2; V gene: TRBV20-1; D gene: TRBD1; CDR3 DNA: TGCAGTGCTAGAGATTCCACAGGGGTTCGGTATGGCTACACCTTC; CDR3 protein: CSARDSTGVRYGYTF
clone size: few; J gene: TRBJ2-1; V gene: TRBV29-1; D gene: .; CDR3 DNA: TGCAGCGGTCGAAGGGGGGGCGGTGTCTCCTACAATGAGCAGTTCTTC; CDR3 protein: CSGRRGGGVSYNEQFF
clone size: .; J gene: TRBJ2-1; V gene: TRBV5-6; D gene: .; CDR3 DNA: TGTGCCAGCAGCTTATGGGGGCAATACAATGAGCAGTTCTTC; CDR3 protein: CASSLWGQYNEQFF
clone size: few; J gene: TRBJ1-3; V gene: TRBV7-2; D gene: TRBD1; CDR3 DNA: TGTGCCAGCAGCCGACGACAGGGCTCTGGAAACACCATATATTTT; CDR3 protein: CASSRRQGSGNTIYF
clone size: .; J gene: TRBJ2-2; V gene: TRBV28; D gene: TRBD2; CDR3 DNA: TGTGCCAGCAGTTTACCCCGAGCGGGGGCTGACACCGGGGAGCTGTTTTTT; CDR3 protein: CASSLPRAGADTGELFF
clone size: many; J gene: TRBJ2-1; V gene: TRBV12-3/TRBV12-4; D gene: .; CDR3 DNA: TGTGCCAGCAGTTTTTCCAGACTTTACAATGAGCAGTTCTTC; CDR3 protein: CASSFSRLYNEQFF
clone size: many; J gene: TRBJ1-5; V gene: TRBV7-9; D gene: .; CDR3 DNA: TGTGCCAGCAGCTTAGATCGGGACATTAATCAGCCCCAGCATTTT; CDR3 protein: CASSLDRDINQPQHF
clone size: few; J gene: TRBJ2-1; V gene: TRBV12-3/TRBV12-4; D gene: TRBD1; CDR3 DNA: TGTGCCAGCAGTTTAGCGCAAGGGGGCGGGGAGCAGTTCTTC; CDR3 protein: CASSLAQGGGEQFF
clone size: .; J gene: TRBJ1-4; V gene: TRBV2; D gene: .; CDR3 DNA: TGTGCCAGCAGTGGGTTCAAGAATGAAAAACTGTTTTTT; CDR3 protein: CASSGFKNEKLFF
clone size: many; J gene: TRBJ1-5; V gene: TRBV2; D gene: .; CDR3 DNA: TGTGCCAGCAATCAGCTTAGCAATCAGCCCCAGCATTTT; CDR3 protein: CASNQLSNQPQHF
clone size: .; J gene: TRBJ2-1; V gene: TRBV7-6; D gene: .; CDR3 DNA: TGTGCCAGCAGCCCCCTCGACCCCCTGGGCTCCTACAATGAGCAGTTCTTC; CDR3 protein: CASSPLDPLGSYNEQFF
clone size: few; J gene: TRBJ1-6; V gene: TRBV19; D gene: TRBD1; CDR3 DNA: TGTGCCAGTAGACCTCGACAGGGGGTATCATCACCCCTCCACTTT; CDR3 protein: CASRPRQGVSSPLHF
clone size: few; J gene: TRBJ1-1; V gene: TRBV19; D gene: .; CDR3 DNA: TGTGCCAGTACTCTTACAGGGACTAACACTGAAGCTTTCTTT; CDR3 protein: CASTLTGTNTEAFF
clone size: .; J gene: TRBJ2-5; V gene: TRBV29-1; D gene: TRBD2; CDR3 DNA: TGCAGCGTTGAAGGACTAGCGGGGGAGCCAAGGGAGACCCAGTACTTC; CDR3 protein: CSVEGLAGEPRETQYF
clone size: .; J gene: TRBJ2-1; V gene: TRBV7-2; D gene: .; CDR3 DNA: TGTGCCAGCAGCCGACGGGGGGAGCAGTTCTTC; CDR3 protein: CASSRRGEQFF
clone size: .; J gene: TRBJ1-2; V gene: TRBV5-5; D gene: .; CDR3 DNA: TGTGCCAGCAGCTGGACCACGTCAGGTTTGGATGGCTACACCTTC; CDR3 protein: CASSWTTSGLDGYTF
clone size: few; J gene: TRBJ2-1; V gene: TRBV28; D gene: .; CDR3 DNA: TGTGCCAGCAGCCCACCTGGGGTTGCGGCAGCCCGGAATGAGCAGTTCTTC; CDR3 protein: CASSPPGVAAARNEQFF
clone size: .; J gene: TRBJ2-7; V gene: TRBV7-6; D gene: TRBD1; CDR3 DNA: TGTGCCAGCAGCTTAGTCAGCGGGGACAGGGGCTACGAGCAGTACTTC; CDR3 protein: CASSLVSGDRGYEQYF
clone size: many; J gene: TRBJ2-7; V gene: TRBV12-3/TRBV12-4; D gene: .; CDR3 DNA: TGTGCCAGCAGTTTAAGGGCCCAACCGGCCAACGAGCAGTACTTC; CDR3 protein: CASSLRAQPANEQYF
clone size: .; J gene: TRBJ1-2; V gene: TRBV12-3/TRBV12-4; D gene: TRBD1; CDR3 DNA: TGTGCCAGCAGCCGGGGACAGACCAACTATGGCTACACCTTC; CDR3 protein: CASSRGQTNYGYTF
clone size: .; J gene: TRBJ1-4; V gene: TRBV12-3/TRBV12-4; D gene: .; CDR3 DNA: TGTGCCAGCAGTCCGGACAGTGAGGAAAAACTGTTTTTT; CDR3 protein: CASSPDSEEKLFF
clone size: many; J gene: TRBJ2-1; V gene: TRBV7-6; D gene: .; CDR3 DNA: TGTGCCATTGCGGACCGGGAGCCTTTCTCCTACAATGAGCAGTTCTTC; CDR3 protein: CAIADREPFSYNEQFF
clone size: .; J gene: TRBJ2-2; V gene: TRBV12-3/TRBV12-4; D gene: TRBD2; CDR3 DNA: TGTGCCAGCAGCGGGGGGCTAGCGGGAGGGTCATCTGCCGGGGAGCTGTTTTTT; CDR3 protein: CASSGGLAGGSSAGELFF
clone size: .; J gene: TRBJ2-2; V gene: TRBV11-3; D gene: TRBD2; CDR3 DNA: TGTGCCAGCAGCTTAGAATCCCGCTTAGCGGGAACCGGGGAGCTGTTTTTT; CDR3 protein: CASSLESRLAGTGELFF
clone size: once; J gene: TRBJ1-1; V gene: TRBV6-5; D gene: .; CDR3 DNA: TGTGCCAGCAGTTTTACAGGGCGCATGAACACTGAAGCTTTCTTT; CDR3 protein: CASSFTGRMNTEAFF
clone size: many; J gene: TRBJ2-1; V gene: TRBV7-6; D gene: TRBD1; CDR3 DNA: TGTGCCAGCAGCTTAGCGGGTCCGGGACAGGCCTACAATGAGCAGTTCTTC; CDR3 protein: CASSLAGPGQAYNEQFF
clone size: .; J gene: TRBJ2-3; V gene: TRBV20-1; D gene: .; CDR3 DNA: TGCAGTGCGAGCCGGGAGAGGGCGGCAGATACGCAGTATTTT; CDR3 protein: CSASRERAADTQYF
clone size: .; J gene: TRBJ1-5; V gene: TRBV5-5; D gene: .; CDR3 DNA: TGTGCCAGCAGCGCGCAGGACAGTCCCGATCAGCCCCAGCATTTT; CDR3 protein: CASSAQDSPDQPQHF
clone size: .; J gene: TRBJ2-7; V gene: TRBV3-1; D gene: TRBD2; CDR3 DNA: TGTGCCAGCAGCCGGAAAGCCCAGTTTCTAGCGGGTGCGTCCTACGAGCAGTACTTC; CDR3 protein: CASSRKAQFLAGASYEQYF
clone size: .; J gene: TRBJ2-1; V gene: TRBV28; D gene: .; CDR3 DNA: TGTGCCAGCAGTATGGGTGAGCAGTTCTTC; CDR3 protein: CASSMGEQFF
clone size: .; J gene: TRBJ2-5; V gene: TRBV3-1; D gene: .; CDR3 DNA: TGTGCCAGCAGCCAGGGGGAGTACCAAGAGACCCAGTACTTC; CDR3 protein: CASSQGEYQETQYF
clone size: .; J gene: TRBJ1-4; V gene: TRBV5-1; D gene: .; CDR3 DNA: TGCGCCAGCAGCTTTCAGGGTTATTCTAATGAAAAACTGTTTTTT; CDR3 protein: CASSFQGYSNEKLFF